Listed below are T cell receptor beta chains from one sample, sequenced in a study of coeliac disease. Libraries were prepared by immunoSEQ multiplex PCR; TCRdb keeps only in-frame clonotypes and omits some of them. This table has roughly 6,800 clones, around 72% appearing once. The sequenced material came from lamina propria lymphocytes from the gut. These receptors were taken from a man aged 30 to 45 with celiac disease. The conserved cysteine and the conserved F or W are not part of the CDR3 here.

CDR3aa: AWSTAAGGSYEQY
v_gene: TRBV30

CDR3aa: AWTGQATDTQY
v_gene: TRBV30

CDR3aa: ASSLDLTDTQY
v_gene: TRBV11-2

CDR3aa: ASSSDRRGRTNEKLF
v_gene: TRBV7-2

CDR3aa: ASSFETATYEQY
v_gene: TRBV28

CDR3aa: ASSLGAANTGELF
v_gene: TRBV28

CDR3aa: ASSLAGGGHPYEQY
v_gene: TRBV7-2

CDR3aa: ASSLGQPLEKLF
v_gene: TRBV6-5

CDR3aa: ATSRDRRWRAPDTQY
v_gene: TRBV15

CDR3aa: AKEGVGNSPLH
v_gene: TRBV27

CDR3aa: SAPRGSEQF
v_gene: TRBV29-1

CDR3aa: ASSYGTDTQY
v_gene: TRBV27

CDR3aa: ASSYGGTNTKAF
v_gene: TRBV6-5

CDR3aa: ASSLLTNSYEQY
v_gene: TRBV28

CDR3aa: ASSDTGLSTDTQY
v_gene: TRBV6-1

CDR3aa: ASNLYGGLVPYNEQF
v_gene: TRBV7-2

CDR3aa: ASSLDRQETQY
v_gene: TRBV7-2

CDR3aa: ASSLQQGDATKAF
v_gene: TRBV28

CDR3aa: ASSESLAGGQEQY
v_gene: TRBV2

CDR3aa: ASSQVTGVGIGHEQY
v_gene: TRBV4-1

CDR3aa: ASSPPNQPQH
v_gene: TRBV18

CDR3aa: ASTLGHTGELF
v_gene: TRBV19

CDR3aa: SFGFSSYNEQF
v_gene: TRBV29-1

CDR3aa: ASKERFTDTQY
v_gene: TRBV21-1

CDR3aa: ASSLSAAYGGYT
v_gene: TRBV28

CDR3aa: ASSPTSGGPLTYNEQF
v_gene: TRBV7-3

CDR3aa: ASSLSLDTYGYT
v_gene: TRBV5-1

CDR3aa: ASSQDRTSGTENNEQF
v_gene: TRBV4-1

CDR3aa: ASSLGQGVMYTKAF
v_gene: TRBV5-1

CDR3aa: ASSKAGENTGELF
v_gene: TRBV7-9

CDR3aa: ASKKDSSYEQY
v_gene: TRBV5-1

CDR3aa: ASSQHRDSYQPQH
v_gene: TRBV28

CDR3aa: ASSFSGGIGANTEAF
v_gene: TRBV11-3

CDR3aa: AIRAGQGIGENTKAF
v_gene: TRBV10-3

CDR3aa: ASSSTLGQGGNTIY
v_gene: TRBV5-1

CDR3aa: ASSGDGANVLT
v_gene: TRBV2

CDR3aa: ASSLYGAKAF
v_gene: TRBV5-6